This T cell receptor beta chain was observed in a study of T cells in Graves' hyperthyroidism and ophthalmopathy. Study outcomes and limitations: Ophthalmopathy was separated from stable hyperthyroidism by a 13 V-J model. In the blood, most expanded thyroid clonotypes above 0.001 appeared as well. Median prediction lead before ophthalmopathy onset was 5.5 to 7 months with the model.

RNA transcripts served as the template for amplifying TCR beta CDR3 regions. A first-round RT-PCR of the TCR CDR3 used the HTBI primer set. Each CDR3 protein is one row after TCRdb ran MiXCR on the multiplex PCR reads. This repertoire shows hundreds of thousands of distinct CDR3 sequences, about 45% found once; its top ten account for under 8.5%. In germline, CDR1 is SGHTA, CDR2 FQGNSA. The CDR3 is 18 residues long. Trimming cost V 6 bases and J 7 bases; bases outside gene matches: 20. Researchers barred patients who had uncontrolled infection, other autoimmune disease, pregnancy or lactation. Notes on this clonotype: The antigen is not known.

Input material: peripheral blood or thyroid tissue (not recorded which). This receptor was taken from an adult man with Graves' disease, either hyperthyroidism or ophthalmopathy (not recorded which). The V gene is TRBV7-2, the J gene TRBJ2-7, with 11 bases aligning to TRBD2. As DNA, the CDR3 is TGTGCCAGCAGTGGGCGACCATTAGCGGGGGGGCCGGGAAGAGAGCAGTACTTC. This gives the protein CASSGRPLAGGPGREQYF. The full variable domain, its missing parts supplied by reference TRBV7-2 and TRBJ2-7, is GAGVSQSPSNKVTEKGKDVELRCDPISGHTALYWYRQSLGQGLEFLIYFQGNSAPDKSGLPSDRFSAERTGGSVSTLTIQRTQQEDSAVYLCASSGRPLAGGPGREQYFGPGTRLTVT.